This T cell receptor beta chain was recorded in a study of shared clonotypes between healthy human individuals. The ends were cut back, 5 bases at V and 5 bases at J, with 12 bases in the middle. The CDR3 is made up of 14 amino acids. Germline values: CDR1 MNHNY, CDR2 SVGAGI (reference sequence). Sequencing was at deep level. Per the original methods: From ImmunoSEQ came sequences covering only the junction and carrying no quality scores, so filtering differed. The repertoire was sequenced with immunoSEQ multiplex PCR; TCRdb's copy has only in-frame clones and lacks some. V and J calls and clone size follow that table, whereas D and trimming were derived from the DNA. The table records about 510,000 clones, 96% of them present only once.

The clonotype originates from a woman in her thirties in good health. The genes are TRBV6-6 and TRBJ1-4; TRBD1 is a possible D gene (5 bases). Sequenced sample: naive CD4+ T cells sorted from blood. Subset described: CD45RA+ positively selected. Here the CDR3 DNA reads TGTGCCAGCAGTATCCGGGGGTGGAATGAAAAACTGTTTTTT. Amino acids: CASSIRGWNEKLFF.